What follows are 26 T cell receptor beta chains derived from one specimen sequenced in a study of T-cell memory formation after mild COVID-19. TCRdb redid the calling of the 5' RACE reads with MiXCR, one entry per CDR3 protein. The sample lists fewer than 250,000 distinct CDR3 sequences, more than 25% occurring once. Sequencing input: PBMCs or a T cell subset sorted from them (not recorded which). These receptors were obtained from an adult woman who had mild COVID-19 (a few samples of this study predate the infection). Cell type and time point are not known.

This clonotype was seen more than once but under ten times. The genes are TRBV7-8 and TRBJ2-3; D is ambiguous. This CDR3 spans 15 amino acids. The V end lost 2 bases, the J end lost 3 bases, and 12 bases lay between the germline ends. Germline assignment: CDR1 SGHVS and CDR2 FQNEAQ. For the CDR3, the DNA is TGTGCCAGCAGCTTACTCGTTCCACCTACAGATACGCAGTATTTT. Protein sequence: CASSLLVPPTDTQYF.

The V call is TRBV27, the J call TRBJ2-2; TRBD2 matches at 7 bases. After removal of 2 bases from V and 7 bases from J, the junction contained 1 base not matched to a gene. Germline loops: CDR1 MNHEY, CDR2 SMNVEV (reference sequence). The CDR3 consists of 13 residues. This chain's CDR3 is CASSLTGGGELFF. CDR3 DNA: TGTGCCAGCAGTTTAACGGGAGGCGGGGAGCTGTTTTTT.

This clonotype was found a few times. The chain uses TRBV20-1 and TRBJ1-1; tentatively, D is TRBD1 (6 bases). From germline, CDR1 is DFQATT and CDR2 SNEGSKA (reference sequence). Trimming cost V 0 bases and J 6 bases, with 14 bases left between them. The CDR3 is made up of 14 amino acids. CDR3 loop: CSARDLQGSAEAFF. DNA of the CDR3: TGCAGTGCTAGAGATCTACAGGGCAGCGCTGAAGCTTTCTTT.

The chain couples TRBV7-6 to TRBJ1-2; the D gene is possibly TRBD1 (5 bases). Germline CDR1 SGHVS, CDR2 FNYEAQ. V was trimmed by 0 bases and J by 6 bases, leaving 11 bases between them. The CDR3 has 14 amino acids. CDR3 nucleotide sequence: TGTGCCAGCAGCTTAGCGCAGGGTGGGCATGGCTACACCTTC. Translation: CASSLAQGGHGYTF.

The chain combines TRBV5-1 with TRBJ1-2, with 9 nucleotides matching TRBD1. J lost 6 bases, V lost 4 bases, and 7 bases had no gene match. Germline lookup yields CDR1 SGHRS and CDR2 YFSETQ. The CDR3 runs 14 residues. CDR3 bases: TGCGCCAGCAGCCTTCGACAGGGGGGCGATGGCTACACCTTC. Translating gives CASSLRQGGDGYTF.

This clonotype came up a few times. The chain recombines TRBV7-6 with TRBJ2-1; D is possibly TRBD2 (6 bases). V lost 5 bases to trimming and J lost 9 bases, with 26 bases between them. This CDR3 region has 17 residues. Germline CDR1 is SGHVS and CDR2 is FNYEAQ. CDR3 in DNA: TGTGCCAGCAGCCGCACCGGGCCCGGGACTTTTCATCTTGAGCAGTTCTTC. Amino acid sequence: CASSRTGPGTFHLEQFF. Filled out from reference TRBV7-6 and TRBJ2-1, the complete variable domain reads GAGVSQSPRYKVTKRGQDVALRCDPISGHVSLYWYRQALGQGPEFLTYFNYEAQQDKSGLPNDRFSAERPEGSISTLTIQRTEQRDSAMYRCASSRTGPGTFHLEQFFGPGTRLTVL.

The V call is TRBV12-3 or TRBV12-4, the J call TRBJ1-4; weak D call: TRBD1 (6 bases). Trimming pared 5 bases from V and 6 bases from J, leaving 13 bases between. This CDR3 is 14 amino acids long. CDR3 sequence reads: CASSPKGGYEKLFF. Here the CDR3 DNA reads TGTGCCAGCAGTCCAAAAGGGGGGTATGAAAAACTGTTTTTT.

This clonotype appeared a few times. CDR3 residues: CSASANSNEQFF. CDR3 DNA sequence: TGCAGTGCTAGTGCTAATTCGAATGAGCAGTTCTTC. The gene calls are TRBV20-1 and TRBJ2-1, with D unresolved. Looked up from germline, CDR1 is DFQATT and CDR2 is SNEGSKA (reference sequence). Trimming took off 3 bases at V and 7 bases at J, with 10 bases between the two ends. The length of the CDR3 is 12 residues.

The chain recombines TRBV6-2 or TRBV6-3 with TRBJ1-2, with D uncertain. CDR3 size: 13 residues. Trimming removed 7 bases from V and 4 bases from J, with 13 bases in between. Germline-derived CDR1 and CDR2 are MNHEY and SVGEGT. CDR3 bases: TGTGCCAGCACCTCTAACAGCGGCTATGGCTACACCTTC. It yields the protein CASTSNSGYGYTF.

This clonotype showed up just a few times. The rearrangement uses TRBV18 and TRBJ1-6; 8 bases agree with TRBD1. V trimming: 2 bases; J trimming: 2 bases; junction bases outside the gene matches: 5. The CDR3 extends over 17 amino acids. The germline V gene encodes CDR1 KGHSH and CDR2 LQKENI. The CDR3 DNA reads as TGTGCCAGCTCACCAGAGGGACAGGCAACCTATAATTCACCCCTCCACTTT. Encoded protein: CASSPEGQATYNSPLHF.

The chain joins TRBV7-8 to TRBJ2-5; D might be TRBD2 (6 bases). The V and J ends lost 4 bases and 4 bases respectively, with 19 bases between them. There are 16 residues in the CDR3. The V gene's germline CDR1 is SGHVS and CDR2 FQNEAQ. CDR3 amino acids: CASSSLERLARETQYF. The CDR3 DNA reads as TGTGCCAGCAGCTCCCTGGAGCGGCTAGCGCGAGAGACCCAGTACTTC.

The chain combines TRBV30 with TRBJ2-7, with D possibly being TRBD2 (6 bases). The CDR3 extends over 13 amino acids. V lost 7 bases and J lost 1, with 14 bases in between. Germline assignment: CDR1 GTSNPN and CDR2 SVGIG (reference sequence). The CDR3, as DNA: TGTGCCTCGGGACTCTCCCCTTCCTACGAGCAGTACTTC. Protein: CASGLSPSYEQYF.

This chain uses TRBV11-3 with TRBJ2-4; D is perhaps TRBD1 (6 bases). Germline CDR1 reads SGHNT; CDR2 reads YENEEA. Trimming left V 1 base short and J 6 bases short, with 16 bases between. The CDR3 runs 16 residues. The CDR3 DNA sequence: TGTGCCAGCAGCTTAGTCCAGGGGCTTAGGGGAAACATTCAGTACTTC. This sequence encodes CASSLVQGLRGNIQYF.

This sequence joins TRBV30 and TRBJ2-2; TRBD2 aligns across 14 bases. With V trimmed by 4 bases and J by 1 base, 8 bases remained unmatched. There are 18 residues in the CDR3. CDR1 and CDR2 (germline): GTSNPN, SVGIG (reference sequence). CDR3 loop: CAWNSGLAGVWNTGELFF. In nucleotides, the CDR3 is TGTGCCTGGAACTCGGGACTAGCGGGAGTTTGGAACACCGGGGAGCTGTTTTTT.

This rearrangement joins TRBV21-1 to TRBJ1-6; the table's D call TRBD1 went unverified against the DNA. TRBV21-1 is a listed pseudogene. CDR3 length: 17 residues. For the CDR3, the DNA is TGTGCCAGCAGCCCCCGGGAGCCACGCGTATATAATTCACCCCTCCACTTT. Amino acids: CASSPREPRVYNSPLHF.

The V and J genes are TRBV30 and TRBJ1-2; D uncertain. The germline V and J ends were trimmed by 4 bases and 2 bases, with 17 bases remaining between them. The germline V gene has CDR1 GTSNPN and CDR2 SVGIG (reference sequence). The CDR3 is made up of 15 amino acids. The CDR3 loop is CAWNTVRQSNYGYTF. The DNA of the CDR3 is TGTGCCTGGAATACCGTTAGGCAGTCCAACTATGGCTACACCTTC.

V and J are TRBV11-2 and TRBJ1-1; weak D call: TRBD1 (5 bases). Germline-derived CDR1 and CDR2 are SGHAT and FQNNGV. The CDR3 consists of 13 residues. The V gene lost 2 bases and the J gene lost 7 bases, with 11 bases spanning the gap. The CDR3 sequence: CASSLMRGIEAFF. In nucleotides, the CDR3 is TGTGCCAGCAGCTTAATGCGGGGGATTGAAGCTTTCTTT.

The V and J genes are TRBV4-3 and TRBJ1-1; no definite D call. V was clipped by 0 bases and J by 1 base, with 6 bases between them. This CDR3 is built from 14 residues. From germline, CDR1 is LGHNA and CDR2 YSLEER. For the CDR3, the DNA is TGCGCCAGCAGCCAAGAAGGGCGGAACACTGAAGCTTTCTTT. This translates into CASSQEGRNTEAFF.

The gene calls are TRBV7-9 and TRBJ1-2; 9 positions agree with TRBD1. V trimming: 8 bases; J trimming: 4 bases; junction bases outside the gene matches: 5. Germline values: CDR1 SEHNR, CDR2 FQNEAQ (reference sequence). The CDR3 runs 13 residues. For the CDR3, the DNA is TGTGCCAGCGATACAGGGGGCGGCTATGGCTACACCTTC. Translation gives CASDTGGGYGYTF. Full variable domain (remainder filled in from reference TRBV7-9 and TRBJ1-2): DTGVSQNPRHKITKRGQNVTFRCDPISEHNRLYWYRQTLGQGPEFLTYFQNEAQLEKSRLLSDRFSAERPKGSFSTLEIQRTEQGDSAMYLCASDTGGGYGYTFGSGTRLTVV.

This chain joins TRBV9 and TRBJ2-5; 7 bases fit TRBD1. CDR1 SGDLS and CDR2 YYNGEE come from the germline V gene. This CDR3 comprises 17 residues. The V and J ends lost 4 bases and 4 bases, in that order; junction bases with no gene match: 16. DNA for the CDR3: TGTGCCAGCAGCCCCCGGGCGACAGGGTTTCGAGTAGAGACCCAGTACTTC. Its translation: CASSPRATGFRVETQYF.

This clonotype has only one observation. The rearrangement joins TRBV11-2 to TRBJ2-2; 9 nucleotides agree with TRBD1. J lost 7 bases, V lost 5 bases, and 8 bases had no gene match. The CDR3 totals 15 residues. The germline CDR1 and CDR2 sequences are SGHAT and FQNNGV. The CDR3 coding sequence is TGTGCCAGCAGCCGCGGACAGGGGCTCAACGGGGAGCTGTTTTTT. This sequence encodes CASSRGQGLNGELFF.

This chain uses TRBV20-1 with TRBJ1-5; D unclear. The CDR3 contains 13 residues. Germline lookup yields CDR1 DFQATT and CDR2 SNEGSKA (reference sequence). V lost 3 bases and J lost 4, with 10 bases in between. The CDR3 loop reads CSASWGGNQPQHF. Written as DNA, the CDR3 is TGCAGTGCTAGTTGGGGTGGGAATCAGCCCCAGCATTTT.

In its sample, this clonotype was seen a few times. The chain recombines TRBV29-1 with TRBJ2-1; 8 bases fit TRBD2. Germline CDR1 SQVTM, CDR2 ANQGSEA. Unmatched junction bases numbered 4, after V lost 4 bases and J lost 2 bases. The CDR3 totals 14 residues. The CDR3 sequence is CSVAVGGAYNEQFF. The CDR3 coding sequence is TGCAGCGTTGCAGTCGGGGGGGCCTACAATGAGCAGTTCTTC.

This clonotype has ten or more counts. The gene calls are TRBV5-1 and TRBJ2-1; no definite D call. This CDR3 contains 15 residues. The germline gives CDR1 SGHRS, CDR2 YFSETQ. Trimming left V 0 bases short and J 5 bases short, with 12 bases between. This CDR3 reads CASSLDEPTDNEQFF. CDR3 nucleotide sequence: TGCGCCAGCAGCTTGGACGAGCCTACCGACAATGAGCAGTTCTTC.

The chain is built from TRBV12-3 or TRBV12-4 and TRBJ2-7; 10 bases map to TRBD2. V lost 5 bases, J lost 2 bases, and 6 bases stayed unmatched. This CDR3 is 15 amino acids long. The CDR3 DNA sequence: TGTGCCAGCAGTCCGACTAGCGGGCTTACCTACGAGCAGTACTTC. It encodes CASSPTSGLTYEQYF.

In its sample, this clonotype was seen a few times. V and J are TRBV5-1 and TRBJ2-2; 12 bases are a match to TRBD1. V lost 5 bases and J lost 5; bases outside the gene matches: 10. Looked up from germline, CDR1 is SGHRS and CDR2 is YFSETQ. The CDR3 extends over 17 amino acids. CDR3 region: CASSSGTGGLRTGELFF. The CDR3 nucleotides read TGCGCCAGCAGTTCCGGGACAGGGGGCTTACGGACCGGGGAGCTGTTTTTT.